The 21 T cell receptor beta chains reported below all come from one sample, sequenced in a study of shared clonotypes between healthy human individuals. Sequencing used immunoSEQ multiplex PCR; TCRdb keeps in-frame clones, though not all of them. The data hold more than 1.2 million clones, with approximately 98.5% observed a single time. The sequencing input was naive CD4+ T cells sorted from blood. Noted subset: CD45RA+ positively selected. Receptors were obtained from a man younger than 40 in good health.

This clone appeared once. The CDR3 reads CASSVGTGVTYEQYF. CDR3 nucleotide sequence: TGTGCCAGCAGCGTAGGGACAGGGGTCACCTACGAGCAGTACTTC. V and J are TRBV9 and TRBJ2-7, with 9 positions matching TRBD1. This CDR3 comprises 15 residues. V lost 0 bases to trimming and J lost 2 bases; unmatched junction nucleotides: 3. Looked up from germline, CDR1 is SGDLS and CDR2 is YYNGEE.

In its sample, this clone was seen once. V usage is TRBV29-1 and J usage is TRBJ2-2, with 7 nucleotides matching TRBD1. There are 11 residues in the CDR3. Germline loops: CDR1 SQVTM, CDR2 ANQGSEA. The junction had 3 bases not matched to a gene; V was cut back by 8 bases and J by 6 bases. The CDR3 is CSTQGAGELFF. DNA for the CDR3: TGCAGCACCCAGGGGGCCGGGGAGCTGTTTTTT.

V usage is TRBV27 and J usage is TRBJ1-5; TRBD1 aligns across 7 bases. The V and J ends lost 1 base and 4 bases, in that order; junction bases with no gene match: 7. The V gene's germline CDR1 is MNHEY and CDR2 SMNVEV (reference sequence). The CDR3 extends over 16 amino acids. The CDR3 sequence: CASSLFSLQGNQPQHF. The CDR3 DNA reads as TGTGCCAGCAGTTTATTCTCTTTACAGGGGAATCAGCCCCAGCATTTT.

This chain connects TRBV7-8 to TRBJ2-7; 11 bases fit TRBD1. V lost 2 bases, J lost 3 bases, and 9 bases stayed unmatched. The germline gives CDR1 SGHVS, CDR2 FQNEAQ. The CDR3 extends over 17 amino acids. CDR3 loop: CASSLRKRTGGVYEQYF. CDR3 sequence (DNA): TGTGCCAGCAGCTTAAGGAAAAGGACAGGGGGCGTCTACGAGCAGTACTTC. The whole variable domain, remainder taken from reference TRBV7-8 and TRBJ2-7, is GAGVSQSPRYKVAKRGQDVALRCDPISGHVSLFWYQQALGQGPEFLTYFQNEAQLDKSGLPSDRFFAERPEGSVSTLKIQRTQQEDSAVYLCASSLRKRTGGVYEQYFGPGTRLTVT.

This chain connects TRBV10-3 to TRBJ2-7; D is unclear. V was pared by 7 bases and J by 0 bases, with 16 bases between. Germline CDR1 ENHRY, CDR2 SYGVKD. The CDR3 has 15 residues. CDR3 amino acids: CAIKTDGLFSYEQYF. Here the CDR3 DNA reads TGTGCCATCAAAACTGACGGGCTCTTCTCCTACGAGCAGTACTTC.

CDR3 residues: CASSEGHGRETQYF. DNA of the CDR3: TGTGCCAGCAGTGAGGGCCATGGGCGGGAGACCCAGTACTTC. The chain joins TRBV2 to TRBJ2-5, with D uncertain. Trimming took 3 bases from V and 5 from J, leaving 13 bases between them. The CDR3 totals 14 residues. Germline CDR1 is SNHLY and CDR2 is FYNNEI.

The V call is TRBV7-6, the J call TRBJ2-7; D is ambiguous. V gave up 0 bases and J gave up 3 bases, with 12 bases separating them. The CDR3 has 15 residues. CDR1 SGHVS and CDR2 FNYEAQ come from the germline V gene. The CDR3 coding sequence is TGTGCCAGCAGCTTAGCCCCTGCCAGGAGCTACGAGCAGTACTTC. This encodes CASSLAPARSYEQYF.

CDR3 protein: CASSLQAYQPQHF. The CDR3 DNA reads TGTGCCAGCAGCTTGCAGGCCTATCAGCCCCAGCATTTT. The V call is TRBV7-9, the J call TRBJ1-5, with unresolved D. Trimming took 3 bases from V and 5 from J, leaving 8 bases between them. CDR3 size: 13 residues. The V gene's germline CDR1 is SEHNR and CDR2 FQNEAQ (reference sequence).

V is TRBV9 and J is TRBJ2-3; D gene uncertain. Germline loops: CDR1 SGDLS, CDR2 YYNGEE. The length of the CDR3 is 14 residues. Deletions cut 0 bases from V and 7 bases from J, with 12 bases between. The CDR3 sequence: CASSVGPRLHTQYF. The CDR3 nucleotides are TGTGCCAGCAGCGTAGGACCACGGCTCCATACGCAGTATTTT.

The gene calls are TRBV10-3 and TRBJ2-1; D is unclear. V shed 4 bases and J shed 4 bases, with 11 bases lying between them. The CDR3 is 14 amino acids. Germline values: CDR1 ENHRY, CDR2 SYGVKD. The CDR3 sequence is CAISGPNSYNEQFF. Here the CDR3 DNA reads TGTGCCATCAGTGGCCCAAACTCGTACAATGAGCAGTTCTTC.

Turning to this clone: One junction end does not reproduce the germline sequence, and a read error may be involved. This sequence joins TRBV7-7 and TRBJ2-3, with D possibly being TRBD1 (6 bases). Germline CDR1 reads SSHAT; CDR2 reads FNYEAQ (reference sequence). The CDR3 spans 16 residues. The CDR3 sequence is CASSPIQGEVTDTQYF. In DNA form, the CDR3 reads TGTGCTAGCAGCCCCATACAGGGTGAGGTAACAGATACGCAGTATTTT.

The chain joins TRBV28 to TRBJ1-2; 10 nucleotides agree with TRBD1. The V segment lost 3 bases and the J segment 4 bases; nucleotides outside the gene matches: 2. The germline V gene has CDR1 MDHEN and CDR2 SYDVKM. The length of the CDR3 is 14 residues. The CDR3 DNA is TGTGCCAGCAGTTTGGGGGACAGGGGCTATGGCTACACCTTC. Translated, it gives CASSLGDRGYGYTF.

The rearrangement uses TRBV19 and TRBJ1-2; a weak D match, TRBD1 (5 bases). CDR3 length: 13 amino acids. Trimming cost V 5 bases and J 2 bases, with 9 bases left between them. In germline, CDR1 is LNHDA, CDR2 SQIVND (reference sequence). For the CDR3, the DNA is TGTGCCAGTAGTCTCTCAGGGAACTATGGCTACACCTTC. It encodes CASSLSGNYGYTF.

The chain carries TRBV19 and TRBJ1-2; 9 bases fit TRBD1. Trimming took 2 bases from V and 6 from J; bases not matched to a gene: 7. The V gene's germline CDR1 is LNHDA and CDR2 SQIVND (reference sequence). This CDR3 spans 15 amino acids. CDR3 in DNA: TGTGCCAGTAGTATAAACAGGGGGCTGAAGGATGGCTACACCTTC. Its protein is CASSINRGLKDGYTF.

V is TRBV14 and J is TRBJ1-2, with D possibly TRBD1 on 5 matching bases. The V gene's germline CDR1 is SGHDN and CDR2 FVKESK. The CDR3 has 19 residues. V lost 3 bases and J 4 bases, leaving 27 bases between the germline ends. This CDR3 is CASSQMIIKGRQLSYGYTF. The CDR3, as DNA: TGTGCCAGCAGCCAGATGATAATCAAGGGACGGCAGCTCAGCTATGGCTACACCTTC.

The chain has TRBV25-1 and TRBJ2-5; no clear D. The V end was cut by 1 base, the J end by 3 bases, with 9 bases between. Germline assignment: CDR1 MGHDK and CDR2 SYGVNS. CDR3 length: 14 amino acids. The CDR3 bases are TGTGCCAGCAGTGAATCTAGGGTAAAAGAGACCCAGTACTTC. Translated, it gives CASSESRVKETQYF.

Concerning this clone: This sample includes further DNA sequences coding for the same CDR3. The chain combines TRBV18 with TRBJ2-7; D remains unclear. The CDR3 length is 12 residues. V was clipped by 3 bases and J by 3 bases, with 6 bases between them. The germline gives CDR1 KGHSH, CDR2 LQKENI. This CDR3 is CASSPGSYEQYF. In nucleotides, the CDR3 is TGTGCCAGCTCACCGGGCAGCTACGAGCAGTACTTC.

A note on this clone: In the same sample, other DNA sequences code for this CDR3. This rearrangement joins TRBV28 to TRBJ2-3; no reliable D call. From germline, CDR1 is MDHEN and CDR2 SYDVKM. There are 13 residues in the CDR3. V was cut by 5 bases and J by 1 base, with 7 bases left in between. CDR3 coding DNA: TGTGCCAGCAGTCTAGTGGGCACAGATACGCAGTATTTT. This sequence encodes CASSLVGTDTQYF.

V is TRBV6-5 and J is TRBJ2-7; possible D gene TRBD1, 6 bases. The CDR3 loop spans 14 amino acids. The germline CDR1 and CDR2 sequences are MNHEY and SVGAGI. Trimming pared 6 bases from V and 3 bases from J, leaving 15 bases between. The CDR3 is CASRNLGQSYEQYF. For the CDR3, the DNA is TGTGCCAGCAGAAACCTAGGACAGAGCTACGAGCAGTACTTC.

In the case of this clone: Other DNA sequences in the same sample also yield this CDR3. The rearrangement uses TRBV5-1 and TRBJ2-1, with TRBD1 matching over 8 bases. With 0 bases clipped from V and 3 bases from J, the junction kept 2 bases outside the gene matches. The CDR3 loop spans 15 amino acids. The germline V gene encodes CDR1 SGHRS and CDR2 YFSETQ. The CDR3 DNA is TGCGCCAGCAGCTTGGGACAGGGGTTCTACAATGAGCAGTTCTTC. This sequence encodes CASSLGQGFYNEQFF.

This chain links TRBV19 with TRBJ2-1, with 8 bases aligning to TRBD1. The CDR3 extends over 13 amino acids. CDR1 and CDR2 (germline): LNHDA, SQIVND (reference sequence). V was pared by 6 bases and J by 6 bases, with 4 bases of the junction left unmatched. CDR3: CASRDRVTNEQFF. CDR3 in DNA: TGTGCCAGTAGGGACAGGGTCACCAATGAGCAGTTCTTC.